Shown below are 18 T cell receptor beta chains from a single sample sequenced in a study of control samples from healthy donors and cancer patients. TCRdb keeps only in-frame clones here, not all; method: immunoSEQ multiplex PCR. The sample shows 120,000 or so clones, more than 70% of them seen only once. Input material: blood. Every receptor here comes from a man aged 55 to 69 in good health.

The rearrangement uses TRBV3-1 (or the pseudogene TRBV3-2) and TRBJ2-6; 9 bases map to TRBD2. Unmatched junction bases numbered 8, after V lost 2 bases and J lost 0 bases. CDR1 and CDR2 from the germline V gene are LGHDT and YNNKEL (reference sequence). This CDR3 contains 19 residues. The CDR3, as DNA: TGTGCCAGCAGCCAAATTGCGGGGGGGACTACCTCTGGGGCCAACGTCCTGACTTTC. Protein product: CASSQIAGGTTSGANVLTF.

This clone was counted only a few times. Within the sample, other DNA sequences also encode this same CDR3. The chain uses TRBV9 and TRBJ1-4; 7 positions agree with TRBD1. Germline V gene data show CDR1 as SGDLS and CDR2 as YYNGEE. Trimming at V came to 1 base and at J to 5 bases, leaving 5 bases not matched to a gene. The CDR3 has 15 residues. CDR3 amino acids: CASSVLSGGNEKLFF. CDR3 DNA: TGTGCCAGCAGCGTACTCTCAGGGGGAAATGAAAAACTGTTTTTT. The variable domain in full, completed from reference TRBV9 and TRBJ1-4, reads DSGVTQTPKHLITATGQRVTLRCSPRSGDLSVYWYQQSLDQGLQFLIQYYNGEERAKGNILERFSAQQFPDLHSELNLSSLELGDSALYFCASSVLSGGNEKLFFGSGTQLSVL.

V is TRBV19 and J is TRBJ1-1, with TRBD1 identical over 8 bases. Trimming at V came to 3 bases and at J to 0 bases, leaving 9 bases not matched to a gene. This CDR3 is built from 17 residues. Germline CDR1 reads LNHDA; CDR2 reads SQIVND (reference sequence). The CDR3 sequence is CASSIPPRTGMNTEAFF. The CDR3 bases are TGTGCCAGTAGTATCCCCCCTAGGACAGGGATGAACACTGAAGCTTTCTTT.

This clone was seen more than once but under ten times. The sample carries other DNA sequences with the same CDR3. The chain uses TRBV29-1 and TRBJ2-7; 9 bases match TRBD2. This CDR3 has 17 amino acids. Trimming took 0 bases from V and 0 from J; bases not matched to a gene: 9. The germline CDR1 and CDR2 sequences are SQVTM and ANQGSEA. CDR3 sequence (DNA): TGCAGCGTTGAAGATCTCGGGCGGGGGGGTTCCTCCTACGAGCAGTACTTC. Translated: CSVEDLGRGGSSYEQYF.

The genes are TRBV6-5 and TRBJ1-1, with TRBD1 as a possible D gene (5 bases). V dropped 2 bases and J dropped 1 base, with 8 bases sitting between them. Germline assignment: CDR1 MNHEY and CDR2 SVGAGI. The CDR3 has 14 residues. CDR3 protein: CASSYDRQNTEAFF. The CDR3 region has the DNA TGTGCCAGCAGTTACGACAGACAGAACACTGAAGCTTTCTTT.

This chain joins TRBV12-3 or TRBV12-4 and TRBJ2-7; D might be TRBD2 (6 bases). The CDR3 consists of 13 residues. Trimming removed 6 bases from V and 5 bases from J, with 14 bases in between. Here the CDR3 DNA reads TGTGCCAGCAGGGCTGGAGGGTGGGACGAGCAGTACTTC. This encodes CASRAGGWDEQYF.

The sample holds a few counts of this clone. The chain links TRBV5-1 to TRBJ1-1; 11 bases are a match to TRBD1. Germline trimming cut 4 bases from V and 3 bases from J; bases unmatched to any gene: 8. The V gene's germline CDR1 is SGHRS and CDR2 YFSETQ. The CDR3 is 16 amino acids. For the CDR3, the DNA is TGCGCCAGCAGCCAAGGACAGGGGGCTCCGGACACTGAAGCTTTCTTT. It encodes CASSQGQGAPDTEAFF.

The rearrangement links TRBV27 to TRBJ2-3, with a tentative D call TRBD1 (5 bases). The V end lost 2 bases, the J end lost 6 bases, and 12 bases lay between the germline ends. In germline, CDR1 is MNHEY, CDR2 SMNVEV (reference sequence). This CDR3 comprises 14 residues. The chain's CDR3 is CASSLASGSDTQYF. In DNA, the CDR3 is TGTGCCAGCAGTTTAGCCTCAGGGTCGGATACGCAGTATTTT.

This rearrangement joins TRBV6-5 to TRBJ2-2, with a possible D match to TRBD1 (6 bases). Deletions cut 0 bases from V and 8 bases from J, with 13 bases between. The CDR3 is 15 residues long. Germline V lookup: CDR1 MNHEY, CDR2 SVGAGI. CDR3 sequence (DNA): TGTGCCAGCAGTTACTCGATTATAGGGGGAGGGGAGCTGTTTTTT. Translated, it gives CASSYSIIGGGELFF.

The CDR3 protein is CASSSTGGAGEKLFF. CDR3 DNA: TGTGCCAGCAGTAGTACGGGGGGCGCCGGTGAAAAACTGTTTTTT. The V gene is TRBV2, the J gene TRBJ1-4; TRBD1 is a possible D gene (6 bases). Trimming left V 5 bases short and J 7 bases short, with 17 bases between. Germline CDR1 and CDR2: SNHLY and FYNNEI. The CDR3 totals 15 residues.

The chain couples TRBV12-3 or TRBV12-4 to TRBJ2-7, with D uncertain. The V and J ends lost 3 bases and 4 bases respectively, with 4 bases between them. The CDR3 spans 11 residues. DNA of the CDR3: TGTGCCAGCAGTTTTGAGTACGAGCAGTACTTC. Translated: CASSFEYEQYF.

The chain joins TRBV19 to TRBJ1-1; no firm D call. Per germline, CDR1 LNHDA and CDR2 SQIVND (reference sequence). The V gene lost 7 bases and the J gene lost 5 bases, with 17 bases spanning the gap. This CDR3 is built from 14 residues. CDR3 nucleotides: TGTGCCAGTAACCAACGATATTTCGGGACTGAAGCTTTCTTT. This sequence encodes CASNQRYFGTEAFF.

The chain joins TRBV5-6 to TRBJ1-5; D is uncertain. The germline V and J ends were trimmed by 0 bases and 2 bases, with 9 bases remaining between them. Per the germline V gene, CDR1 is SGHDT and CDR2 is YYEEEE. The CDR3 is 15 amino acids. The chain's CDR3 is CASSLGVSGNQPQHF. The CDR3 DNA is TGTGCCAGCAGCTTGGGTGTCAGTGGCAATCAGCCCCAGCATTTT. Filled out from reference TRBV5-6 and TRBJ1-5, the complete variable domain reads DAGVTQSPTHLIKTRGQQVTLRCSPKSGHDTVSWYQQALGQGPQFIFQYYEEEERQRGNFPDRFSGHQFPNYSSELNVNALLLGDSALYLCASSLGVSGNQPQHFGDGTRLSIL.

The chain uses TRBV5-1 and TRBJ2-3; 8 bases are shared with TRBD2. CDR1 and CDR2 (germline): SGHRS, YFSETQ. Unmatched junction bases numbered 3, after V lost 1 base and J lost 2 bases. The CDR3 extends over 15 amino acids. CDR3 bases: TGCGCCAGCAGCTTGTCCGGGGGGGCCACAGATACGCAGTATTTT. This translates into CASSLSGGATDTQYF.

V usage is TRBV24-1 and J usage is TRBJ1-6, with a weak D call TRBD1 (6 bases). The length of the CDR3 is 13 residues. The V end was cut by 9 bases, the J end by 11 bases, with 16 bases between. Per the germline V gene, CDR1 is KGHDR and CDR2 is SFDVKD. This CDR3 reads CATQGQHWAPLHF. The CDR3 DNA reads as TGTGCCACCCAAGGACAGCACTGGGCACCCCTCCACTTT.

J is TRBJ1-4 and V is TRBV7-2; the D gene is possibly TRBD1 (6 bases). This CDR3 has 16 residues. V shed 5 bases and J shed 8 bases, with 21 bases lying between them. In germline, CDR1 is SGHTA, CDR2 FQGNSA. The CDR3 sequence: CASSPQGQGSGEKLFF. CDR3 nucleotides: TGTGCCAGCAGCCCCCAAGGGCAGGGGTCGGGCGAAAAACTGTTTTTT.

This clone was observed once. V gene TRBV7-2 combines with J gene TRBJ1-2, with D unclear. The V end was cut by 1 base, the J end by 4 bases, with 4 bases between. This CDR3 comprises 12 residues. Germline values: CDR1 SGHTA, CDR2 FQGNSA. The CDR3 DNA reads as TGTGCCAGCAGCTTAGGGCTCTATGGCTACACCTTC. Residues: CASSLGLYGYTF.

The count of this clone is one. The J gene is TRBJ2-1, the V gene TRBV5-6; a possible D gene is TRBD1 (6 bases). Trimming took 6 bases from V and 0 from J, leaving 13 bases between them. The CDR3 is 15 amino acids. CDR1 and CDR2 (germline): SGHDT, YYEEEE. The CDR3 is CASKLRGYSYNEQFF. CDR3 nucleotide sequence: TGTGCCAGCAAATTGAGGGGGTACTCCTACAATGAGCAGTTCTTC.